This is a list of T cell receptor beta chains from one sample in a study of shared clonotypes between healthy human individuals. Produced via immunoSEQ multiplex PCR; TCRdb's table is partial and in-frame only. The data hold roughly 1,500,000 clones, with 95% to 99% observed a single time. Sequencing was performed on naive CD4+ T cells sorted from blood. All receptors come from a man aged 30-40 years in good health. CDR3s include the opening cysteine and the closing phenylalanine or tryptophan. Not all rows give a size; the values are once, few, many and, for expanded clones, a class.

>TRBJ2-7|TRBV19|-
CASSTTTQTYEQYF
>TRBJ2-1|TRBV28|-
CASSVISQGANNEQFF
>TRBJ2-1|TRBV6-1|-
CASSEGVGGNEQFF
>TRBJ2-3|TRBV2|once
CASLADTQYF
>TRBJ2-7|TRBV15|-
CATSSGVVQGYEQYF
>TRBJ2-5|TRBV28|-
CASSRLGETQYF
>TRBJ2-3|TRBV6-6|-
CASIKQGRWPATQYF
>TRBJ2-1|TRBV11-2|-
CASVKVGSKYNEQFF
>TRBJ2-1|TRBV7-9|-
CASSLALWYNEQFF
>TRBJ2-7|TRBV28|-
CASSQTPSHEQYF
>TRBJ2-1|TRBV5-4|once
CASSPLPAGGAWSNEQFF
>TRBJ2-3|TRBV28|-
CASSSPAGSTDTQYF
>TRBJ2-5|TRBV10-3|-
CAISAASGRGSETQYF
>TRBJ2-7|TRBV28|-
CASSSTGLYEQYF
>TRBJ2-7|TRBV7-5|-
CVRSSLQLPTGAIYEQYF
>TRBJ1-5|TRBV28|once
CASSSLSRGGNQPQHF
>TRBJ2-7|TRBV5-1|-
CASSASGTNYEQYF
>TRBJ2-5|TRBV7-5|-
CVRSPGGGQETQYF
>TRBJ2-1|TRBV5-8|-
CASSQTSGRFPHEQFF
>TRBJ1-2|TRBV14|-
CASSQGLGQGSYGYTF
>TRBJ1-1|TRBV30|-
CAWSPIVTTEAFF
>TRBJ2-2|TRBV5-5|-
CASSLSRTGNTGELFF
>TRBJ2-5|TRBV9|-
CASSVGEAGGWQETQYF
>TRBJ2-7|TRBV5-1|-
CASSLAGGGYEQYF
>TRBJ2-1|TRBV5-4|-
CASSFGGSYNEQFF
>TRBJ2-7|TRBV18|-
CASSPGQGRTYEQYF
>TRBJ2-1|TRBV7-2|-
CASSGQSDYYNEQFF
>TRBJ2-3|TRBV6-6|once
CASGSTQYF
>TRBJ1-2|TRBV6-6|-
CASSYWRGTDGYTF
>TRBJ2-7|TRBV9|-
CASSVGSGRSYEQYF